The rows below give T cell receptor beta chains drawn from one sample of a study of blood T cell repertoires in COVID-19. Sequenced by immunoSEQ multiplex PCR; TCRdb stores in-frame clones only, minus some. This sample has some 260,000 clones, with about 88% found just once. The sample consisted of peripheral blood. All receptors come from a woman aged 40 to 55 who had recovered from COVID-19. The CDR3 runs from the conserved cysteine through the conserved F or W. D genes are given only for firm matches. A row's size may be missing; if present it is once, few, many or a size class.

cdr3_aa: CASSHPPGTLTTGELFF; cdr3_nt: TGTGCCAGCAGCCACCCCCCGGGGACTCTCACGACCGGGGAGCTGTTTTTT; d_call: NA; v_call: TRBV3-1/TRBV3-2; clone_size: NA; j_call: TRBJ2-2
cdr3_aa: CASSPRLAEPTQYF; cdr3_nt: TGCGCCAGCAGCCCCCGACTAGCGGAGCCGACGCAGTACTTC; d_call: TRBD2; v_call: TRBV5-1; clone_size: NA; j_call: TRBJ2-7
cdr3_aa: CASSPRTGVETQYF; cdr3_nt: TGCGCCAGCAGCCCAAGGACAGGGGTGGAGACCCAGTACTTC; d_call: TRBD1; v_call: TRBV5-1; clone_size: once; j_call: TRBJ2-5
cdr3_aa: CASSPLQGGETQYF; cdr3_nt: TGTGCCAGCAGCCCGCTCCAGGGAGGGGAGACCCAGTACTTC; d_call: TRBD2; v_call: TRBV9; clone_size: NA; j_call: TRBJ2-5
cdr3_aa: CASGPQGPQHF; cdr3_nt: TGTGCTAGTGGTCCCCAGGGGCCCCAGCATTTT; d_call: NA; v_call: TRBV12-5; clone_size: NA; j_call: TRBJ1-5
cdr3_aa: CASSPDSNYTF; cdr3_nt: TGCGCCAGCAGCCCCGACAGTAACTACACCTTC; d_call: NA; v_call: TRBV5-1; clone_size: NA; j_call: TRBJ1-2
cdr3_aa: CASSQGTFNQPQHF; cdr3_nt: TGTGCCAGCAGCCAGGGGACTTTCAATCAGCCCCAGCATTTT; d_call: NA; v_call: TRBV14; clone_size: NA; j_call: TRBJ1-5
cdr3_aa: CASGLVLETGGADEKLFF; cdr3_nt: TGTGCTAGTGGTTTGGTACTCGAGACAGGGGGCGCCGATGAAAAACTGTTTTTT; d_call: TRBD1; v_call: TRBV12-5; clone_size: NA; j_call: TRBJ1-4
cdr3_aa: CASSAPGTGGGNTIYF; cdr3_nt: TGTGCCAGCAGCGCACCCGGGACAGGGGGTGGAAACACCATATATTTT; d_call: TRBD1; v_call: TRBV9; clone_size: NA; j_call: TRBJ1-3
cdr3_aa: CASSPGASSYEQYF; cdr3_nt: TGTGCCAGCTCACCAGGGGCGAGCTCCTACGAGCAGTACTTC; d_call: NA; v_call: TRBV18; clone_size: NA; j_call: TRBJ2-7
cdr3_aa: CASSVGAVSYEQYF; cdr3_nt: TGTGCCAGCAGCGTAGGAGCCGTTTCCTACGAGCAGTACTTC; d_call: NA; v_call: TRBV9; clone_size: few; j_call: TRBJ2-7
cdr3_aa: CASSYSGRAEYEQYF; cdr3_nt: TGTGCCAGCAGCTATAGCGGGAGGGCCGAGTACGAGCAGTACTTC; d_call: TRBD2; v_call: TRBV11-2; clone_size: NA; j_call: TRBJ2-7
cdr3_aa: CASSLALAGAGELFF; cdr3_nt: TGTGCCAGCAGCTTAGCACTAGCGGGAGCCGGGGAGCTGTTTTTT; d_call: TRBD2; v_call: TRBV11-3; clone_size: NA; j_call: TRBJ2-2
cdr3_aa: CATRPTAGWTEAFF; cdr3_nt: TGTGCCACCCGACCAACAGCGGGGTGGACTGAAGCTTTCTTT; d_call: NA; v_call: TRBV19; clone_size: NA; j_call: TRBJ1-1
cdr3_aa: CASSAPGLAGGNEQFF; cdr3_nt: TGTGCCAGCAGCGCCCCCGGGCTAGCGGGAGGCAATGAGCAGTTCTTC; d_call: TRBD2; v_call: TRBV9; clone_size: NA; j_call: TRBJ2-1
cdr3_aa: CATSDPTRGEQFF; cdr3_nt: TGTGCCACCAGTGACCCCACTAGGGGGGAGCAGTTCTTC; d_call: NA; v_call: TRBV24-1; clone_size: once; j_call: TRBJ2-1
cdr3_aa: CSVGLAGRPTMEQFF; cdr3_nt: TGCAGCGTTGGTCTAGCGGGACGACCTACAATGGAGCAGTTCTTC; d_call: TRBD2; v_call: TRBV29-1; clone_size: few; j_call: TRBJ2-1
cdr3_aa: CAWSSGGSTLQETQYF; cdr3_nt: TGTGCCTGGAGTTCAGGTGGGAGCACCCTCCAAGAGACCCAGTACTTC; d_call: NA; v_call: TRBV30; clone_size: NA; j_call: TRBJ2-5
cdr3_aa: CASSQGGRRETQYF; cdr3_nt: TGTGCCAGCAGCCAAGGGGGGCGGCGGGAGACCCAGTACTTC; d_call: NA; v_call: TRBV4-2; clone_size: NA; j_call: TRBJ2-5
cdr3_aa: CSVARTGGSTEAFF; cdr3_nt: TGCAGCGTTGCGCGGACAGGTGGGAGCACTGAAGCTTTCTTT; d_call: TRBD1; v_call: TRBV29-1; clone_size: NA; j_call: TRBJ1-1
cdr3_aa: CASSYATANYGYTF; cdr3_nt: TGTGCCAGCAGTTATGCGACAGCTAACTATGGCTACACCTTC; d_call: NA; v_call: TRBV6-5; clone_size: once; j_call: TRBJ1-2
cdr3_aa: CASSPGLATYEQYF; cdr3_nt: TGTGCCAGTAGCCCGGGACTAGCTACCTACGAGCAGTACTTC; d_call: TRBD2; v_call: TRBV19; clone_size: NA; j_call: TRBJ2-7
cdr3_aa: CASSLDLGQVNNQPQHF; cdr3_nt: TGTGCCAGCAGCTTAGATCTCGGACAGGTAAACAATCAGCCCCAGCATTTT; d_call: TRBD1; v_call: TRBV11-3; clone_size: many; j_call: TRBJ1-5
cdr3_aa: CASSPGLAGARVYEQYF; cdr3_nt: TGTGCCAGCTCCCCAGGACTAGCGGGGGCCCGGGTCTACGAGCAGTACTTC; d_call: TRBD2; v_call: TRBV18; clone_size: NA; j_call: TRBJ2-7
cdr3_aa: CASSARLAGAIGEQYF; cdr3_nt: TGTGCCAGCAGCGCCAGACTAGCGGGAGCCATCGGCGAGCAGTACTTC; d_call: TRBD2; v_call: TRBV7-2; clone_size: NA; j_call: TRBJ2-7
cdr3_aa: CASRDRGRGNTIYF; cdr3_nt: TGTGCCAGCAGGGACAGGGGGCGTGGAAACACCATATATTTT; d_call: TRBD1; v_call: TRBV11-2; clone_size: NA; j_call: TRBJ1-3
cdr3_aa: CANRGVGTEAFF; cdr3_nt: TGTGCCAACCGGGGGGTGGGCACTGAAGCTTTCTTT; d_call: NA; v_call: TRBV10-3; clone_size: NA; j_call: TRBJ1-1
cdr3_aa: CASSPRVSGNTIYF; cdr3_nt: TGTGCCAGCTCACCCAGGGTTTCTGGAAACACCATATATTTT; d_call: NA; v_call: TRBV18; clone_size: NA; j_call: TRBJ1-3
cdr3_aa: CASSLSGDTQYF; cdr3_nt: TGTGCCAGCAGCTTATCCGGAGATACGCAGTATTTT; d_call: NA; v_call: TRBV7-3; clone_size: NA; j_call: TRBJ2-3